Sequencing of this TCR beta chain was carried out in a study of CD8 T cells in Susac syndrome. Trimming cost V 6 bases and J 6 bases, with 15 bases left between them. Germline CDR1 and CDR2: PRHDT and FYEKMQ (reference sequence). The CDR3 sequence is 14 residues long. CD8+ and CD4+ T cells from blood underwent TCR beta sequencing, which was carried out in a high-throughput format. FACS enriched CD8+ TEMRA cells, while bulk CD8+ and CD4+ were negatively isolated. Random hexamers were used to reverse transcribe an amount of about 0.45 to 1 ug RNA. By means of immunoSEQ multiplex PCR, TCR beta CDR3 spanning 54 Vbeta and 13 Jbeta underwent amplification. Via MiXCR, TCRdb re-called the immunoSEQ multiplex PCR reads, giving one row per CDR3 protein. This table has around 130,000 distinct CDR3 sequences, roughly 94% appearing once.

Sequencing was carried out using CD4+ T cells from PBMCs. The TCR was taken from a human donor in good health. The V call is TRBV13, the J call TRBJ2-4, with D possibly matching TRBD2 (6 bases). As DNA, the CDR3 is TGTGCCAGCAGGCGGGGTGGATCTGCAAACATTCAGTACTTC. As protein: CASRRGGSANIQYF.